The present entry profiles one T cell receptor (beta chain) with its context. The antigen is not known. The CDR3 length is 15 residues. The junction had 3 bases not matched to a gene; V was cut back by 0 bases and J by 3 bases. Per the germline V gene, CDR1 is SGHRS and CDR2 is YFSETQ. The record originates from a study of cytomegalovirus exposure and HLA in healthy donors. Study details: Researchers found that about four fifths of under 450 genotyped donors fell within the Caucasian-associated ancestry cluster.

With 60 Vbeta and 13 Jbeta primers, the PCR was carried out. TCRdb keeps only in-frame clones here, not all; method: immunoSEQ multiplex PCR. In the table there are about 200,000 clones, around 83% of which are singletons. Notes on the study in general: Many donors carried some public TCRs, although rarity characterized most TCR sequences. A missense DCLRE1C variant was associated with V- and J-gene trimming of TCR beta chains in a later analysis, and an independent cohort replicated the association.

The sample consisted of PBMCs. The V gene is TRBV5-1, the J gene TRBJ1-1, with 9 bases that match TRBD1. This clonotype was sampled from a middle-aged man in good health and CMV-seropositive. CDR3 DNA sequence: TGCGCCAGCAGCTTGGACGGACAGGGGCACACTGAAGCTTTCTTT. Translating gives CASSLDGQGHTEAFF. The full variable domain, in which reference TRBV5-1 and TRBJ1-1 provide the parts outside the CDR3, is KAGVTQTPRYLIKTRGQQVTLSCSPISGHRSVSWYQQTPGQGLQFLFEYFSETQRNKGNFPGRFSGRQFSNSRSEMNVSTLELGDSALYLCASSLDGQGHTEAFFGQGTRLTVV.